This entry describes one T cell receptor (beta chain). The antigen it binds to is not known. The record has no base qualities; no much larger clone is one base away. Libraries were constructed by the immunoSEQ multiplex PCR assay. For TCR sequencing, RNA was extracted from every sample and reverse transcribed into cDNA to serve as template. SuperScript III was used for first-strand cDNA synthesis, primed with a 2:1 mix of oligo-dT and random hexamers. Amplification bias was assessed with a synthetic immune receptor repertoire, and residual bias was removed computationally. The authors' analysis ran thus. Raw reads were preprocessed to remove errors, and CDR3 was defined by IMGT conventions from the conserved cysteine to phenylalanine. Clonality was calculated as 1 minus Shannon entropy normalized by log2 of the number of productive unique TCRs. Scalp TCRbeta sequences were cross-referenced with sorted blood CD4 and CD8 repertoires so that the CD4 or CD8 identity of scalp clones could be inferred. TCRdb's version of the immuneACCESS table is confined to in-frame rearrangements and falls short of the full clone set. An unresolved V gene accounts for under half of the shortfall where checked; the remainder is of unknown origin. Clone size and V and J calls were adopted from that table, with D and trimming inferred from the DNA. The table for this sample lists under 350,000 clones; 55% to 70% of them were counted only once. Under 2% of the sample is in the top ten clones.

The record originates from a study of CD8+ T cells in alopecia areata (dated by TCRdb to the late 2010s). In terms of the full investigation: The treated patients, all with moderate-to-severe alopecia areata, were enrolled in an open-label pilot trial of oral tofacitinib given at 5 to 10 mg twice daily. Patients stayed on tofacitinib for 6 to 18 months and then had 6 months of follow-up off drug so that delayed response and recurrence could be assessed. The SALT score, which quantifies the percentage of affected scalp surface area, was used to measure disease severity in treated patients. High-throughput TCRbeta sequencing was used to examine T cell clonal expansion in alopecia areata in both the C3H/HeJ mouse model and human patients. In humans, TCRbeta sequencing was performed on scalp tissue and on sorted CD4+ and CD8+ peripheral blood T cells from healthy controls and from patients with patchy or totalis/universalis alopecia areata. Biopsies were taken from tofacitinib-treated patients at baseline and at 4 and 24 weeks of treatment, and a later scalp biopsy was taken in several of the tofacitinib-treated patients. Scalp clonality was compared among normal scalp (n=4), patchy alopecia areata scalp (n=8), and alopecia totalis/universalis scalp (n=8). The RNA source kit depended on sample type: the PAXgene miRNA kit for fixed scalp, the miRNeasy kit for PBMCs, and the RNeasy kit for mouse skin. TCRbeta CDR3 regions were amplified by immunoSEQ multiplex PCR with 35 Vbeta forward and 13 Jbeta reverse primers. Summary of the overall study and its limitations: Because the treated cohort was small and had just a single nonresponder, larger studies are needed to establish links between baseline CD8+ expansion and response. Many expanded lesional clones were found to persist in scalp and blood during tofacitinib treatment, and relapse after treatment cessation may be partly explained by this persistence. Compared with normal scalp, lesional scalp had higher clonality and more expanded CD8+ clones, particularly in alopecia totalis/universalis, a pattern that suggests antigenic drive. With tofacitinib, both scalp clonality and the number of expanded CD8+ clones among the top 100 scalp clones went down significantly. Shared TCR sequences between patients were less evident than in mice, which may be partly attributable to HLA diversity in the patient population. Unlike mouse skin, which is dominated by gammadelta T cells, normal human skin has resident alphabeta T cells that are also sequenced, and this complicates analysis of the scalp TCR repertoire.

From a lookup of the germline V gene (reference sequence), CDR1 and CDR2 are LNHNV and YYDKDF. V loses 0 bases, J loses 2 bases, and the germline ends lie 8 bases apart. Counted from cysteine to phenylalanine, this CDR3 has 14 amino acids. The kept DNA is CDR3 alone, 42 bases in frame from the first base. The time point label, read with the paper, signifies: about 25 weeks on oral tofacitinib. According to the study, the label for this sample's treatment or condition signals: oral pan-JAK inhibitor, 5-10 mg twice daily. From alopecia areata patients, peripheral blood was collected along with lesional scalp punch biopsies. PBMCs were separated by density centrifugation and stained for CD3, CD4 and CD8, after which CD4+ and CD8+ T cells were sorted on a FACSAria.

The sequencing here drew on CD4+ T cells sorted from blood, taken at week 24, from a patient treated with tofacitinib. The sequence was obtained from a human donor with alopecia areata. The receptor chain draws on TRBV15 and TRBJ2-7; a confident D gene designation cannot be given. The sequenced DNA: TGTGCCACCAGCAGAGATGTGGGGACCTACGAGCAGTACTTC. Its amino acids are CATSRDVGTYEQYF.